This entry features one T cell receptor (beta chain) sequence. Its antigen remains unknown. This entry comes from a study of cytomegalovirus exposure and HLA in healthy donors. Study conclusions and caveats: In a later analysis, a genetic analysis reported fewer productive-TCR N-insertions in an Asian-associated ancestry cluster than the cohort average. Later analysis suggested links between common viral pathogens and several top significant clusters.

PCR used 60 Vbeta primers and 13 Jbeta primers. Only in-frame clones appear in the TCRdb table, and some are missing; sequencing was by immunoSEQ multiplex PCR. The sample includes around 170,000 clones, roughly 77% of them seen just once. This sequence originates from a woman aged 25 to 45 in good health and CMV-seropositive. Sequencing was carried out using PBMCs.

The CDR3, as DNA: TGTGCCAGCCGGGAAGTTGATGGAGAGCAGTTCTTC. Its protein product is CASREVDGEQFF. The chain combines TRBV19 with TRBJ2-1, with a possible D match to TRBD2 (5 bases). This CDR3 is built from 12 residues. Deletions cut 9 bases from V and 10 bases from J, with 16 bases between. Germline values: CDR1 LNHDA, CDR2 SQIVND (reference sequence).